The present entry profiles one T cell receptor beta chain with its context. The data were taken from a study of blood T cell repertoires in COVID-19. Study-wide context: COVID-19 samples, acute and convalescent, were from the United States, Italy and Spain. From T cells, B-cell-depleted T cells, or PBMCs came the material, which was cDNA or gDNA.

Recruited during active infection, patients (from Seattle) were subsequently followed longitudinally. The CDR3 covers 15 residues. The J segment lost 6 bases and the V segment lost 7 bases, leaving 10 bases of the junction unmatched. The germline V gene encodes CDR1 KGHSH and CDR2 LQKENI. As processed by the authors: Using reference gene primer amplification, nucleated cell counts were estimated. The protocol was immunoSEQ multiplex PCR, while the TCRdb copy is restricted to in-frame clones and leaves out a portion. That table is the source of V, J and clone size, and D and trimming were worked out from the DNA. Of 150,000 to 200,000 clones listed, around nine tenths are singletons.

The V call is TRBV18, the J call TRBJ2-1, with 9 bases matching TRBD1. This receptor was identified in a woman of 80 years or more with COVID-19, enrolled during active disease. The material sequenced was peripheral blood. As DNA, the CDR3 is TGTGCCAGCTGCACAGGGGGCGGCGTCATCAATGAGCAGTTCTTC. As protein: CASCTGGGVINEQFF.